This paragraph covers one T cell receptor beta chain sequence. This receptor's antigen is unknown. It has no much larger one-base neighbor in the sample; base qualities were not kept. Based on the germline V gene, the CDR1 and CDR2 sequences are MNHNS and SASEGT. Inclusive of the bounding cysteine and phenylalanine, the CDR3 is 15 residues long. The retained sequence is limited to the CDR3, 45 bases, with the frame set at the first base. V and J are trimmed by 4 bases and 2 bases, and the gene matches miss 4 bases of the junction. The donors were healthy, HIV-negative adults with no recently reported acute infections or vaccinations. Every donor was a Caucasian adult living in Nashville, Tennessee, USA. Magnetic negative selection was used to enrich CD4+ T cells, after which naive cells were positively selected on CD45RA and the negative fraction became the memory subset. Blood was collected by leukapheresis, and PBMCs were isolated by Ficoll-Histopaque density gradient centrifugation and then cryopreserved in liquid nitrogen vapor phase. Analytical flow cytometry was used to check the purity and quantity of every magnetically sorted T cell population. Genomic DNA was isolated from every sorted fraction and measured by UV absorbance on a Nanodrop 2000c.

TCR CDR3 regions were amplified from genomic DNA by multiplex PCR using the deep immunoSEQ assay. Extracted genomic DNA from each cell subset was distributed evenly across all wells of several immunoSEQ 96-well plates, and each plate was treated as a replicate. Each replicate PCR for sorted subsets received about 0.2 ug genomic DNA, equal to roughly 30,000 T cell genomes. Purified libraries were quantified with a Qubit 3.0 fluorometer, sized on a Bioanalyzer 2100, and re-quantified with the KAPA Library Quantification kit. A separate single-read 150-cycle Illumina NextSeq 550 flow cell was used to sequence each immunoSEQ 96-well plate. On the authors' methods: Because only junctional sequences without quality scores were contained in the immunoSEQ output, filtering matching that applied to full-length reads could not be performed. To assign V/J genes and CDR3, sequences were annotated against IMGT germline references using PyIR, a Python wrapper for IgBLAST v1.9. Reads were removed for weak V/J assignments (E-value above 1e-6), missing CDR3, stop codons, out-of-frame junctions, or ambiguous translated residues. V3J clonotypes were defined by identical inferred V gene, J gene, and CDR3 amino acid sequence. Percentage overlap between repertoires was calculated by dividing the number of shared unique clonotypes by the size of the smaller repertoire. RTK rarefaction, the Chao1 estimator, and Recon v2.1 estimates of unobserved clonotypes were used to assess repertoire richness. Generation probabilities for all TCRbeta clonotypes obtained by the gDNA method from a handful of donors were computed using OLGA. In its TCRdb copy, this immuneACCESS table keeps in-frame sequences only and misses some clones. Where compared with another copy, unresolved V genes explain less than half of these, and the others have no known cause. V, J and clone size reflect that table, while D and trimming were determined from the DNA. The sample has 800,000 to 1,200,000 clones on record, around 78% of them singletons. Clones ranked in the top ten supply under 0.65% of the sample.

The sample belongs to a study of shared clonotypes between healthy human individuals (dated by TCRdb to about 2020). With regard to the full study: The cohort included three men and a couple of women between 18 and 49 years of age. For each donor, CD4 naive and CD4 memory were each given three plates, CD8 naive was given two plates, and CD8 memory was given one plate. To increase sequencing depth and limit assay-specific biases, TCR repertoire library preparation and sequencing were carried out by different laboratories using diverse techniques. Blood TCR repertoires of five healthy adults were deeply sequenced to estimate repertoire size and the extent of clonotype sharing between individuals. Between about 0.8 and 9 billion PBMCs per donor were obtained by leukapheresis.

Paper-wide results and their limitations: Sampling was restricted to blood, and TCR repertoires in tissue are likely to differ from TCR repertoires in blood. Clonotypes shared by all four sorted-subset donors showed higher generation probabilities than non-shared clonotypes. Naive subsets generally had larger estimated clonotype richness than memory subsets did. Pairwise subsampling led to the expectation that sequencing depth would affect the degree of clonotype sharing among donors. When a handful of donors were compared, the shared fraction of clonotypes was about 5.4% for naive CD4, less than 4% for naive CD8, about 2.4% for memory CD4, and 0.4% for memory CD8. Even with the large sequencing depth, rarefaction of the sorted-subset datasets indicated that sequencing was incomplete. The genetic and exposure-history diversity represented was limited by the small number of donors.

The sequence joins TRBV6-1 to TRBJ2-2; 7 bases in the junction line up with TRBD2. The receptor was isolated from a man aged 18 to 30 in good health. Some clones in this sample may be carry-over from other donors' samples. Sequenced material: memory CD4+ T cells from PBMCs. Interpreted using the paper, the cell subset or site label stands for: CD45RA-negative fraction. The DNA is as follows: TGTGCCAGCAGTGGGGGAGGGTCAAACACCGGGGAGCTGTTTTTT. This yields the protein CASSGGGSNTGELFF.